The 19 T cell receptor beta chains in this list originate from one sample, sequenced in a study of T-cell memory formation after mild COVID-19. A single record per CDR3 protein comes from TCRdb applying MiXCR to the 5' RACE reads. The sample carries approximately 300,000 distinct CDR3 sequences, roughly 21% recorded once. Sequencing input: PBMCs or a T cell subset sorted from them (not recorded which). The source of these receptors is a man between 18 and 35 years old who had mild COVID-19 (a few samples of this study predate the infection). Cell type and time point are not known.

The CDR3: CASSEVAGPRETQYF. CDR3 nucleotides: TGCGCCAGCAGTGAGGTGGCGGGGCCTCGGGAGACCCAGTACTTC. The chain links TRBV10-2 to TRBJ2-5; D is perhaps TRBD2 (6 bases). With 2 bases removed from V and 5 bases from J, the gap between germline ends came to 15 bases. CDR1 is WSHSY and CDR2 is SAAADI in the germline V gene. The CDR3 consists of 15 residues.

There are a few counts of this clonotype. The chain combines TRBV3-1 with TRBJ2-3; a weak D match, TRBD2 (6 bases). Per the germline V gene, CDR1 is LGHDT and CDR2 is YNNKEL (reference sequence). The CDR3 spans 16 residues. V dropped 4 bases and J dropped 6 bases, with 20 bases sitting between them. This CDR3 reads CASSPTALAGRDTQYF. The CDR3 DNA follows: TGTGCCAGCAGCCCAACTGCACTAGCCGGCCGGGATACGCAGTATTTT.

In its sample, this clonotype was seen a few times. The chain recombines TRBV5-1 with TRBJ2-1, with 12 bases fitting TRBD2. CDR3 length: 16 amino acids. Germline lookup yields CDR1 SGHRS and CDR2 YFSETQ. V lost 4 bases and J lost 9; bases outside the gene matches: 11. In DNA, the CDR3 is TGCGCCAGCAGCCCAAACCTAGCGGGGGGGCATGGTGAGCAGTTCTTC. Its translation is CASSPNLAGGHGEQFF.

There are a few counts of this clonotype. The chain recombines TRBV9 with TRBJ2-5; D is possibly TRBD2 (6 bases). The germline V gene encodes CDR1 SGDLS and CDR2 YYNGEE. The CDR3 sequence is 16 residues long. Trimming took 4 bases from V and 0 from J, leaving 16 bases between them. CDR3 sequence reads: CASSLSMGGNQETQYF. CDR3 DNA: TGTGCCAGCAGCCTTTCTATGGGGGGAAACCAAGAGACCCAGTACTTC.

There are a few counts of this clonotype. The DNA of the CDR3 is TGTGCCAGCAGCGGGGGGCCCCGTACCTACGAGCAGTACTTC. Its translation: CASSGGPRTYEQYF. The chain joins TRBV11-2 to TRBJ2-7; either TRBD1 or TRBD2 may supply D (6 bases each). This CDR3 is 14 amino acids long. Trimming shortened V by 5 bases and J by 2 bases, and 13 bases separated the two germline ends. Germline values: CDR1 SGHAT, CDR2 FQNNGV.

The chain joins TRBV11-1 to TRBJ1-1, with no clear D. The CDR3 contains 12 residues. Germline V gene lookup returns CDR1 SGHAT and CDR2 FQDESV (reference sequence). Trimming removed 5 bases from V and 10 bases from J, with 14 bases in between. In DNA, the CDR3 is TGTGCCAGCAGCAGATCAGGTCACGGAGCTTTCTTT. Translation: CASSRSGHGAFF.

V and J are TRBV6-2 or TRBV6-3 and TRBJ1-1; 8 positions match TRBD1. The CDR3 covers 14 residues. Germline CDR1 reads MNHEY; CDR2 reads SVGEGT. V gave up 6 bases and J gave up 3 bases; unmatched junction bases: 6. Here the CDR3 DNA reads TGTGCCAGCAGCATGACAGGGGCGGACACTGAAGCTTTCTTT. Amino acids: CASSMTGADTEAFF.

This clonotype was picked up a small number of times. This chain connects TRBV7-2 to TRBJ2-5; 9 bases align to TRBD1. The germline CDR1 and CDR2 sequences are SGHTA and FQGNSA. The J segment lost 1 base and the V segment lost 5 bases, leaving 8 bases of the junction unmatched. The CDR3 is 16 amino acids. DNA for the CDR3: TGTGCCAGCAGCCTTCCCCGGGACAGGGTCCAAGAGACCCAGTACTTC. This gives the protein CASSLPRDRVQETQYF.

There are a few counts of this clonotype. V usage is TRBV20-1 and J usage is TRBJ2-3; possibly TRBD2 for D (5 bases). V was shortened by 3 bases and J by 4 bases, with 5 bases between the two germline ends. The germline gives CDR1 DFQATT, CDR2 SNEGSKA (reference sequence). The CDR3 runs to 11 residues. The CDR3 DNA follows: TGCAGTGCTAGCGGGGCAGATACGCAGTATTTT. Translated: CSASGADTQYF.

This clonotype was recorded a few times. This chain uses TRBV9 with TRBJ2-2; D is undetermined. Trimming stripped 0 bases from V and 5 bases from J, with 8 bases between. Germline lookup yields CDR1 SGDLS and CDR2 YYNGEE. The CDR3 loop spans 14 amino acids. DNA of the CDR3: TGTGCCAGCAGCGTAGCCCAGCCGACCGGGGAGCTGTTTTTT. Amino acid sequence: CASSVAQPTGELFF.

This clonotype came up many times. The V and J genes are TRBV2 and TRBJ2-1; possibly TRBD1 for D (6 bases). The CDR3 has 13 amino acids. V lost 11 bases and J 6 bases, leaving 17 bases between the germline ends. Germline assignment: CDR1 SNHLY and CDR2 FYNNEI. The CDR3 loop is CAGKQGGLNEQFF. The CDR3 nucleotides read TGTGCCGGCAAACAGGGTGGGCTCAATGAGCAGTTCTTC.

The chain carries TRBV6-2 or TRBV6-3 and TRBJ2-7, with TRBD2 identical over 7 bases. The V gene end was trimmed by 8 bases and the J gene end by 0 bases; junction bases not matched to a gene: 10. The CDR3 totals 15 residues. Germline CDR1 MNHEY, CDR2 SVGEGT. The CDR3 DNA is TGTGCCAGCGGGGGAGCCGGGGGGAACTCCTACGAGCAGTACGTC. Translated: CASGGAGGNSYEQYV.

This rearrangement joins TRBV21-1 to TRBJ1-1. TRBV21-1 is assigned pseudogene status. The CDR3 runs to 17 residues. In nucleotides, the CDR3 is TGTGCCAGCAGCGGGCCCCAAGGAGGCAGTTGTGGCACTGAAGCTTTCTTT. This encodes CASSGPQGGSCGTEAFF.

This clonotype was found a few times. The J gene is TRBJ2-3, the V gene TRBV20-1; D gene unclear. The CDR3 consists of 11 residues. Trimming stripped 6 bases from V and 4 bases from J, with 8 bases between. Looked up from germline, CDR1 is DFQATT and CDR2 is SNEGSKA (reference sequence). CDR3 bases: TGCAGTGCCTCGTCACCAGATACGCAGTATTTT. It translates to CSASSPDTQYF.

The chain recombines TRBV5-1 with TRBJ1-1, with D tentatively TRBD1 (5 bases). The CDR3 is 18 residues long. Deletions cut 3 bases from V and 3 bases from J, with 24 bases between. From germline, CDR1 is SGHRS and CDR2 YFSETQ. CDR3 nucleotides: TGCGCCAGCAGCTCCCGCCCAGGAGGGGCGGGATTGGACACTGAAGCTTTCTTT. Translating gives CASSSRPGGAGLDTEAFF.

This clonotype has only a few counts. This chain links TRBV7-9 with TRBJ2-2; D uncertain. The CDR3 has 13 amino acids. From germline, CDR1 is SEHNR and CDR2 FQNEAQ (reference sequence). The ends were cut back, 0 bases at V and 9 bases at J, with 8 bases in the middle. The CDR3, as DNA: TGTGCCAGCAGCTTAGCGCTCGGGTGGGAGCTGTTTTTT. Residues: CASSLALGWELFF.

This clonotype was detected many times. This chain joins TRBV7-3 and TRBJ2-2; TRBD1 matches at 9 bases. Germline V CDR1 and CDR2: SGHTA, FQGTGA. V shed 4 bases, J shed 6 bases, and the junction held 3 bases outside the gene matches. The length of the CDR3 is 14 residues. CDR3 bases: TGTGCCAGCAGCTCCCGGGACAGGGCCGGGGAGCTGTTTTTT. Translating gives CASSSRDRAGELFF.

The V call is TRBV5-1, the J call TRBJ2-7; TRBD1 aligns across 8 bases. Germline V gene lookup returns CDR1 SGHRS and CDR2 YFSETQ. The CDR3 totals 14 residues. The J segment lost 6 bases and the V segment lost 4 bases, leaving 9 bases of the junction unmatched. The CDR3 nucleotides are TGCGCCAGCAGCCCGATGGACAGGGCCGGCGAGCAGTACTTC. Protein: CASSPMDRAGEQYF. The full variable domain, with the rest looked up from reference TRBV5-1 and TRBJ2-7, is KAGVTQTPRYLIKTRGQQVTLSCSPISGHRSVSWYQQTPGQGLQFLFEYFSETQRNKGNFPGRFSGRQFSNSRSEMNVSTLELGDSALYLCASSPMDRAGEQYFGPGTRLTVT.

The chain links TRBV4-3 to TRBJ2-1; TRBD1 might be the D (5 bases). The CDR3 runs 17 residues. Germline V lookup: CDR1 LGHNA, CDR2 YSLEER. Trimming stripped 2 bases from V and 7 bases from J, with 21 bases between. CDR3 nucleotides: TGCGCCAGCAGCCAACAAACAGGACCCATATCAGGGAATGAGCAGTTCTTC. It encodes CASSQQTGPISGNEQFF.